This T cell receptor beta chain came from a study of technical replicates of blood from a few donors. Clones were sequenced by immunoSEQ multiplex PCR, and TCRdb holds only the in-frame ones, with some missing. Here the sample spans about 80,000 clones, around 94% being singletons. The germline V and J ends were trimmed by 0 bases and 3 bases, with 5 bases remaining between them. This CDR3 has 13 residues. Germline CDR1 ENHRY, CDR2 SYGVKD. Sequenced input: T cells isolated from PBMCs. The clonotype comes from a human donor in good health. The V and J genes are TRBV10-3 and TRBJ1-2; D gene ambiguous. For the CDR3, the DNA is TGTGCCATCAGTGAGTCCCCAGACTATGGCTACACCTTC. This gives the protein CAISESPDYGYTF.